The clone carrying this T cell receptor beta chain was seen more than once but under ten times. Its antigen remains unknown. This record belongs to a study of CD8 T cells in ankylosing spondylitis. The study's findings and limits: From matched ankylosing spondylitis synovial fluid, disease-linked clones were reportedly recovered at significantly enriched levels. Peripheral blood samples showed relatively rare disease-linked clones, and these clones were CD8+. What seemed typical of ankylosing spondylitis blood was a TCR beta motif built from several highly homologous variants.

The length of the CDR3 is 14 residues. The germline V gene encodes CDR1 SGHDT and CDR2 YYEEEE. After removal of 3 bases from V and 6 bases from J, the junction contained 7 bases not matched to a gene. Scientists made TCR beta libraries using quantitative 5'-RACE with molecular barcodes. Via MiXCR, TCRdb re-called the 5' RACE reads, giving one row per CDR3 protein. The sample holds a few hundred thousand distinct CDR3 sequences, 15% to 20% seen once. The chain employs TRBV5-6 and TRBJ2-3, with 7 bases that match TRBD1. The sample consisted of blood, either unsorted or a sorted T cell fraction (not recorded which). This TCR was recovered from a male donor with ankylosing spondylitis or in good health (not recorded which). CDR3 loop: CASSSGQSADTQYF. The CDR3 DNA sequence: TGTGCCAGCAGCTCGGGACAGTCCGCGGATACGCAGTATTTT.